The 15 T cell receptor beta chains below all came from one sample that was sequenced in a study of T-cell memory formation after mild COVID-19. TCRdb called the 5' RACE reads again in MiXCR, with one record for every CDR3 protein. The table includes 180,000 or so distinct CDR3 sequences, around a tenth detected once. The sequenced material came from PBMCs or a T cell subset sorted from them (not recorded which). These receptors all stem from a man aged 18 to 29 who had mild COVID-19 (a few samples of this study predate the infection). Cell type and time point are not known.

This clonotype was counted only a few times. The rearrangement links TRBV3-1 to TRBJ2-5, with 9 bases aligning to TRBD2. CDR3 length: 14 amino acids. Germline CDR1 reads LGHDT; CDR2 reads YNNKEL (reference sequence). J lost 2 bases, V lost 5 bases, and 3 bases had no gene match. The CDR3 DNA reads TGTGCCAGCAGCACGCGGGGGGGGCAAGAGACCCAGTACTTC. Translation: CASSTRGGQETQYF.

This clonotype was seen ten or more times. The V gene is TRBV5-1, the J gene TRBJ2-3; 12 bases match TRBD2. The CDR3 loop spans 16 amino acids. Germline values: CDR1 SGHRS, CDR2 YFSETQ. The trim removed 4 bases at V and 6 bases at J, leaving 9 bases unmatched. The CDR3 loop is CASSLQPGLAGDTQYF. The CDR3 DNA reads TGCGCCAGCAGCCTACAACCCGGACTAGCGGGGGATACGCAGTATTTT.

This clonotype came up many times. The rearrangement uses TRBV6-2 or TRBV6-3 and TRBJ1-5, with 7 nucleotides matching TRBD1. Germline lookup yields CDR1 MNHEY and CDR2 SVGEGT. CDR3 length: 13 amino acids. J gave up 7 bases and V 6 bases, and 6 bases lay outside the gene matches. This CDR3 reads CASRLDRAQPQHF. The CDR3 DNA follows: TGTGCCAGCAGACTTGACAGGGCGCAGCCCCAGCATTTT.

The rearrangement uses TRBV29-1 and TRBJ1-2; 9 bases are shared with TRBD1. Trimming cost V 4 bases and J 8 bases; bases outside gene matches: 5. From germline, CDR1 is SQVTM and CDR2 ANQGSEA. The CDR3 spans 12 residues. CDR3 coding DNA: TGCAGCGTTGCGGGACAGGGTCAAGGCTACACCTTC. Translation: CSVAGQGQGYTF.

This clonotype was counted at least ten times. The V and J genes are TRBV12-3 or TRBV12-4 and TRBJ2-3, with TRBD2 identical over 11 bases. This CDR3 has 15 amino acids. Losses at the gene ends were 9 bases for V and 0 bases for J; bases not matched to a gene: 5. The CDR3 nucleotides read TGTGCCAGTGGGATAGCGGGGGGGAGCACAGATACGCAGTATTTT. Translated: CASGIAGGSTDTQYF.

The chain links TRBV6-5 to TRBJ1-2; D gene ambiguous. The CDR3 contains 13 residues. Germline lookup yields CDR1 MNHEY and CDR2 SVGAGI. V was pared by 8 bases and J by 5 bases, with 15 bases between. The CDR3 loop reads CASSSSFMYGYTF. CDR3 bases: TGTGCCAGCTCAAGCAGTTTTATGTATGGCTACACCTTC.

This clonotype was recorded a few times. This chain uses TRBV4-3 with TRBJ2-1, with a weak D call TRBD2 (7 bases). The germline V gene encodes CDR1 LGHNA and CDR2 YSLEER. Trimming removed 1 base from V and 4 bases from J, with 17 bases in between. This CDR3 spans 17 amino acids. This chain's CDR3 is CASSQVFGGQLYNEQFF. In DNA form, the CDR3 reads TGCGCCAGCAGCCAAGTTTTCGGGGGGCAATTGTACAATGAGCAGTTCTTC.

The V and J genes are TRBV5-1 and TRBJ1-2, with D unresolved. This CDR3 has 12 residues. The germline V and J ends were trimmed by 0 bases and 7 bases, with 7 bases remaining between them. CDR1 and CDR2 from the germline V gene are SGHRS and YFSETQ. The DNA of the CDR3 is TGCGCCAGCAGCTTGGTTGACACTGGCTACACCTTC. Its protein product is CASSLVDTGYTF.

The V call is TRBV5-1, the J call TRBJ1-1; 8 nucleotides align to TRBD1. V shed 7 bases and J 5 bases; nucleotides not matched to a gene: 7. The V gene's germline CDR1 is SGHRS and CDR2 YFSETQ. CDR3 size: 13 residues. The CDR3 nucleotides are TGCGCCAGCGGACAGGGCTCGGGAACTGAAGCTTTCTTT. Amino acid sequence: CASGQGSGTEAFF.

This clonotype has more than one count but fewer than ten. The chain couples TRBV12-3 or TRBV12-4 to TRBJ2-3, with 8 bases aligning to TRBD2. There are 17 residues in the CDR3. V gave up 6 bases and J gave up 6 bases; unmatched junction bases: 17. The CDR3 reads CASSRNTIAGRADTQYF. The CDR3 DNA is TGTGCCAGCAGCCGAAACACCATAGCGGGGCGAGCCGATACGCAGTATTTT.

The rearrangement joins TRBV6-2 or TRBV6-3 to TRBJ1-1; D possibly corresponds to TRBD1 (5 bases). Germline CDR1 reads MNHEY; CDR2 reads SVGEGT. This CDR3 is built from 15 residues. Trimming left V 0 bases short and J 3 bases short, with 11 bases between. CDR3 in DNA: TGTGCCAGCAGTTACTCGGGAATCAGGGACACTGAAGCTTTCTTT. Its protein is CASSYSGIRDTEAFF.

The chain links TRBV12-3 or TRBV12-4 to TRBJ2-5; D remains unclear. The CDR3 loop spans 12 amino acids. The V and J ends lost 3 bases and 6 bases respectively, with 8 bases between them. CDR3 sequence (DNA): TGTGCCAGCAGTTTTTCAAGCCAGACCCAGTACTTC. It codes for CASSFSSQTQYF.

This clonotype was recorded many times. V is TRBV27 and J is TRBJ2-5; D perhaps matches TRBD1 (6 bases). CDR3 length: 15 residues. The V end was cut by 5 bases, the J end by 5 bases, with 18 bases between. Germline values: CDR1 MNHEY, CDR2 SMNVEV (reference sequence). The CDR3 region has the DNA TGTGCCAGCAGTCATAACAGGGTTGTCGTTGAGACCCAGTACTTC. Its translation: CASSHNRVVVETQYF.

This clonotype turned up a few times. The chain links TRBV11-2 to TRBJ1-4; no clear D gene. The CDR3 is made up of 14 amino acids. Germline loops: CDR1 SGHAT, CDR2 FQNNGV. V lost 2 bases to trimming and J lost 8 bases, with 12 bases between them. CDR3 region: CASSLRPEQEKLFF. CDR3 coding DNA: TGTGCCAGCAGCTTACGCCCAGAACAGGAAAAACTGTTTTTT.

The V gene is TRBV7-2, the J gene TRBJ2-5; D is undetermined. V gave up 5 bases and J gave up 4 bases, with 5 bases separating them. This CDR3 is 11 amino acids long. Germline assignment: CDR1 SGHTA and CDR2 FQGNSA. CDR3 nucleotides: TGTGCCAGCAGCCCCCCAGAGACCCAGTACTTC. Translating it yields CASSPPETQYF.